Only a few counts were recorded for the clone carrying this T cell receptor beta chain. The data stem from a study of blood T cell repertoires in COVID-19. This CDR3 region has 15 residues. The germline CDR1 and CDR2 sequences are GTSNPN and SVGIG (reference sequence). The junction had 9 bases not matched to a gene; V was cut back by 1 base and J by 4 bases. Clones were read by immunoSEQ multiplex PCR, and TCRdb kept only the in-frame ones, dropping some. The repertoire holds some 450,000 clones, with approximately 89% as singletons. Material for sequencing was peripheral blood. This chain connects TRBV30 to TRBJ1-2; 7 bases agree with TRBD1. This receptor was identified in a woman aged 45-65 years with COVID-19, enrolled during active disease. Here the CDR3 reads CAWSGGMGQIYGYTF. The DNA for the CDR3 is TGTGCCTGGAGTGGAGGGATGGGACAGATCTATGGCTACACCTTC.